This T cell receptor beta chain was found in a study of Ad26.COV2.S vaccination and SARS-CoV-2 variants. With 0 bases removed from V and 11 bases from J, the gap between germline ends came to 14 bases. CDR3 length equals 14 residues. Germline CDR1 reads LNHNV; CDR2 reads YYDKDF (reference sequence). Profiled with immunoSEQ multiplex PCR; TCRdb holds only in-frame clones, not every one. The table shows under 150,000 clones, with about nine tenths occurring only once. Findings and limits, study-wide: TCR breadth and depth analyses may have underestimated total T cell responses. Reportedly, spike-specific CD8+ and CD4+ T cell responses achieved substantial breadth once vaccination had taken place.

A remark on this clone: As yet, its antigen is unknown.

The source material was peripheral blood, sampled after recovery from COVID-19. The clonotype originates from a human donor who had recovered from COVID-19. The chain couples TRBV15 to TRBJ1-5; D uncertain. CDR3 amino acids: CATSRDAGLTAQHF. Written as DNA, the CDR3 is TGTGCCACCAGCAGAGATGCGGGTCTTACGGCCCAGCATTTT.